The TCR beta chain under discussion was sequenced for a study of T cell repertoires in cytomegalovirus infection. This clonotype was seen at least ten times. Its specificity is unknown. Regarding the study as a whole: Predominance within the ex vivo response was attributable to HLA-C-restricted CMV-specific TCR beta clonotypes.

TCRdb reanalysed the reads using MiXCR and keeps one entry per CDR3 protein. The table records about 210,000 distinct CDR3 sequences, around 6.2% of them present only once. The CDR3 runs to 13 residues. V was cut by 8 bases and J by 0 bases, with 11 bases left in between. Sample: PBMCs. The chain employs TRBV12-3 or TRBV12-4 and TRBJ2-7, with D maybe TRBD1 (6 bases). The clonotype was recovered from a human donor in good health (CMV status not recorded). Some clones in this sample may be carry-over from other donors' samples. The CDR3 nucleotides read TGTGCCAGCTTGGGACAAAACTCCTACGAGCAGTACTTC. Its translation is CASLGQNSYEQYF.